This TCR beta chain was recorded in a study of blood T cell repertoires in COVID-19. Libraries were prepared by immunoSEQ multiplex PCR; TCRdb keeps only in-frame clonotypes and omits some of them. Of about 250,000 clones in the sample, about 88% are singletons; the top ten hold roughly 1.7%. With 2 bases removed from V and 9 bases from J, the gap between germline ends came to 5 bases. CDR3 length: 11 amino acids. The V gene's germline CDR1 is SGHAT and CDR2 FQNNGV. The TCR sequence derives from a woman aged 45-65 years who had recovered from COVID-19. The chain combines TRBV11-2 with TRBJ2-1; D unclear. Sequencing used PBMCs or T cells enriched from blood (not recorded which). The CDR3 spells CASSLSVEQFF. In nucleotides, the CDR3 is TGTGCCAGCAGCTTATCCGTTGAGCAGTTCTTC. Filled out from reference TRBV11-2 and TRBJ2-1, the complete variable domain reads EAGVAQSPRYKIIEKRQSVAFWCNPISGHATLYWYQQILGQGPKLLIQFQNNGVVDDSQLPKDRFSAERLKGVDSTLKIQPAKLEDSAVYLCASSLSVEQFFGPGTRLTVL.